The rows below give T cell receptor beta chains drawn from one sample of a study of cytomegalovirus exposure and HLA in healthy donors. Assay used: immunoSEQ multiplex PCR; TCRdb lists only in-frame clones, some missing. The repertoire includes roughly 150,000 clones, roughly 80% of them detected once, and less than 3% sits in the top ten. Sequencing was carried out using PBMCs. The source is a female donor in good health and CMV-seronegative. CDR3s include the opening cysteine and the closing phenylalanine or tryptophan. D genes are given only for firm matches. Expanded clones are given a class, and other clones once, few, many or no size at all.

TRBD2 - TRBJ2-7 TRBV7-8 TGTGCCAGCAGCCCACTAGCGACGGACTCCTACGAGCAGTACTTC CASSPLATDSYEQYF
TRBD1 once TRBJ2-5 TRBV5-1 TGCGCCAGCAGCCTCCTACAGGGGCCTCAAGAGACCCAGTACTTC CASSLLQGPQETQYF
TRBD2 few TRBJ2-3 TRBV5-1 TGCGCCAGCAGCTTGGAGGGACTAGCGGGGGGGCGAGCGTATTTT CASSLEGLAGGRAYF
TRBD1 once TRBJ1-4 TRBV5-1 TGCGCCAGCAGCCCTCAGGGGGCAACTAATGAAAAACTGTTTTTT CASSPQGATNEKLFF
- - TRBJ2-7 TRBV28 TGTGCCAGCAGTTACGCGGGGGCTAGCTCCTACGAGCAGTACTTC CASSYAGASSYEQYF
- - TRBJ1-2 TRBV7-9 TGTGCCAGCAGCCTCCGACAGGTCTATGGCTACACCTTC CASSLRQVYGYTF
- many TRBJ2-7 TRBV7-9 TGTGCCAGCAGCTTACCCTATCAACGAGACAGCTCCTACGAGCAGTACTTC CASSLPYQRDSSYEQYF
- - TRBJ2-1 TRBV6-5 TGTGCCAGCAGTTACTCCGGGACTCGACCCTACAATGAGCAGTTCTTC CASSYSGTRPYNEQFF
- - TRBJ2-3 TRBV7-2 TGTGCCAGCAACCCCCGACGAGGGGGGGACACAGATACGCAGTATTTT CASNPRRGGDTDTQYF
- - TRBJ2-7 TRBV4-1 TGCGCCAGCTCCCGCGGGACTTTCTCCTACGAGCAGTACTTC CASSRGTFSYEQYF
- - TRBJ1-5 TRBV30 TGTGCCTGGAGTGTAGGGCAGGGTAATCAGCCCCAGCATTTT CAWSVGQGNQPQHF
- - TRBJ1-1 TRBV14 TGTGCCAGCAGCCAAAAGGGGCGCGGTACTGAAGCTTTCTTT CASSQKGRGTEAFF
- few TRBJ2-2 TRBV6-5 TGTGCCAGCAGTTATCAGGGGAGCGGCACCGGGGAGCTGTTTTTT CASSYQGSGTGELFF
- - TRBJ2-1 TRBV7-2 TGTGCCAGCAGCTTTACAGGCCTACACTACAATGAGCAGTTCTTC CASSFTGLHYNEQFF